A selection of T cell receptor beta chains follows, all from one sample in a study of hypomethylating agent response in myelodysplastic syndrome. Sequencing was performed with immunoSEQ multiplex PCR; in TCRdb, only in-frame clones are kept and a portion is missing. This sample has approximately 3,000 clones, with 70% to 85% found just once. Material: bone marrow, obtained before or after starting hypomethylating agent treatment for myelodysplastic syndrome (not recorded which). The receptors come from a human donor with myelodysplastic syndrome. Each CDR3 is given with its conserved first and last residue. A D gene is named only where the DNA matches it firmly. Some rows mark clone size as missing; the rest say once, few, many or name a class of expanded clone.

d_call: -
j_call: TRBJ1-1
clone_size: few
v_call: TRBV19
cdr3_aa: CASSIWGNTEAFF
cdr3_nt: TGTGCCAGTAGTATTTGGGGCAACACTGAAGCTTTCTTT

d_call: -
j_call: TRBJ1-5
clone_size: -
v_call: TRBV27
cdr3_aa: CASSLTPQGGWTQHF
cdr3_nt: TGTGCCAGCAGCTTGACCCCTCAGGGTGGGTGGACCCAGCATTTT

d_call: TRBD1
j_call: TRBJ1-1
clone_size: -
v_call: TRBV5-1
cdr3_aa: CASSIQGTDTEAFF
cdr3_nt: TGCGCCAGCAGCATACAGGGGACCGACACTGAAGCTTTCTTT

d_call: -
j_call: TRBJ2-4
clone_size: -
v_call: TRBV14
cdr3_aa: CASSHVSAKNIQYF
cdr3_nt: TGTGCCAGCAGCCACGTTAGCGCCAAAAACATTCAGTACTTC

d_call: TRBD1
j_call: TRBJ2-1
clone_size: -
v_call: TRBV7-9
cdr3_aa: CASSLRPGTGGSEQFF
cdr3_nt: TGTGCCAGCAGCTTACGTCCCGGGACAGGGGGCTCTGAGCAGTTCTTC

d_call: -
j_call: TRBJ1-1
clone_size: -
v_call: TRBV15
cdr3_aa: CATSPGRGTAGTEAFF
cdr3_nt: TGTGCCACCAGCCCCGGGAGGGGGACGGCGGGCACTGAAGCTTTCTTT

d_call: -
j_call: TRBJ2-7
clone_size: -
v_call: TRBV7-2
cdr3_aa: CASSSNGGYEQYF
cdr3_nt: TGTGCCAGCAGCTCCAACGGGGGCTACGAGCAGTACTTC

d_call: -
j_call: TRBJ2-3
clone_size: -
v_call: TRBV6-4
cdr3_aa: CASRLKPSTDTQYF
cdr3_nt: TGTGCCAGCAGACTCAAGCCAAGCACAGATACGCAGTATTTT

d_call: TRBD1
j_call: TRBJ1-4
clone_size: -
v_call: TRBV6-5
cdr3_aa: CASSYRQGRKLFF
cdr3_nt: TGTGCCAGCAGTTACCGACAGGGTCGAAAACTGTTTTTT

d_call: -
j_call: TRBJ2-3
clone_size: -
v_call: TRBV5-1
cdr3_aa: CASSSGPRSDTQYF
cdr3_nt: TGCGCCAGCAGCTCGGGACCGAGGAGCGATACGCAGTATTTT

d_call: -
j_call: TRBJ1-6
clone_size: once
v_call: TRBV6-5
cdr3_aa: CASSYSKGSPLHF
cdr3_nt: TGTGCCAGCAGTTACTCGAAGGGCTCACCCCTCCACTTT